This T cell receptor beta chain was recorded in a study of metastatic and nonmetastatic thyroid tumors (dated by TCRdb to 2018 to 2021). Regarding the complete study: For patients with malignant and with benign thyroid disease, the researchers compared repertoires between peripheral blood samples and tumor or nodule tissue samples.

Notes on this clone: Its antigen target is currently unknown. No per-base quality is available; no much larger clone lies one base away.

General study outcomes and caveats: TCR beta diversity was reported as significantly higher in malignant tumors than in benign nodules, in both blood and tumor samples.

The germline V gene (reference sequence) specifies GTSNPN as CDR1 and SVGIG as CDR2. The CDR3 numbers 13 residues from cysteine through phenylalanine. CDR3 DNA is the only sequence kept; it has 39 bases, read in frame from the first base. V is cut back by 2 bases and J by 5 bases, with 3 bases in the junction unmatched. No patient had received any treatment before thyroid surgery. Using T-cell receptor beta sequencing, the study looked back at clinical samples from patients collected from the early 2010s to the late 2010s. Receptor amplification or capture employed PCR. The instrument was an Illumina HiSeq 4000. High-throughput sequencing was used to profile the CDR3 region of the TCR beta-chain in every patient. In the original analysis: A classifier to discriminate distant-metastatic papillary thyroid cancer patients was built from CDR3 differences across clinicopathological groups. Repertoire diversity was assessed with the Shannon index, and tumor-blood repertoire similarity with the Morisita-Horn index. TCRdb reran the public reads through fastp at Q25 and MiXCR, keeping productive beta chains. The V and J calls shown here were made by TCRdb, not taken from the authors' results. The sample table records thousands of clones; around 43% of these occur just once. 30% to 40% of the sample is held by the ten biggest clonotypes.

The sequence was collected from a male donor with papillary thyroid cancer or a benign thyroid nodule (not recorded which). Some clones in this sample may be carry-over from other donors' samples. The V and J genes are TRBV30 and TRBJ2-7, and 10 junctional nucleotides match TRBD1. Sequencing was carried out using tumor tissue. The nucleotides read TGTGCCTGGAGTACCGGGACAGGGGACGAGCAGTACTTC. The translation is CAWSTGTGDEQYF.